A selection of T cell receptor beta chains follows, all from one sample in a study of technical replicates of blood from a few donors. Libraries were prepared by immunoSEQ multiplex PCR; TCRdb keeps only in-frame clonotypes and omits some of them. The repertoire holds approximately 89,000 clones, with around 96% as singletons. The sequenced sample was T cells isolated from PBMCs. These receptors were collected from a human donor in good health. Both conserved end residues are part of each CDR3. D genes are given only for firm matches. The size field is filled for only some rows; it gives once, few, many or a size class.

cdr3_nt	cdr3_aa	cdr3_length	v_call	j_call	clone_size	d_call
TGTGCCAGCAGTAACAGCGGGGGGGCTCGGGAGCAGTACTTC	CASSNSGGAREQYF	14	TRBV28	TRBJ2-7	-	TRBD2
TGTGCCAGCAGCGCCATGGGTAGCGGGAAAGCGCACGAGCAGTACTTC	CASSAMGSGKAHEQYF	16	TRBV28	TRBJ2-7	-	TRBD2
TGTGCCTGGAGTTCAGGGGTACGGGTTGCCGCTGAAGCTTTCTTT	CAWSSGVRVAAEAFF	15	TRBV30	TRBJ1-1	once	-
TGTGCCAGCAGCCGAGTGGAGAGCTCCTACGAGCAGTACTTC	CASSRVESSYEQYF	14	TRBV7-9	TRBJ2-7	-	-
TGCGCCAGCAGCCAAGGCAGGGGCCTCTCCTACGAGCAGTACTTC	CASSQGRGLSYEQYF	15	TRBV4-1	TRBJ2-7	-	-
TGTGCCAGCAGTTTTTGGCAGGGGAATGAAAAACTGTTTTTT	CASSFWQGNEKLFF	14	TRBV6-6	TRBJ1-4	-	-
TGTGCCAGCAGGCGCCTAGCGGGGGGGGGAGATACGCAGTATTTT	CASRRLAGGGDTQYF	15	TRBV6-5	TRBJ2-3	-	TRBD2
TGCGCCAGCAGCTTCCGACGGAGGGGAACCGGGGAGCTGTTTTTT	CASSFRRRGTGELFF	15	TRBV5-1	TRBJ2-2	-	-
TGCGCCAGCAGCTTGGGGACAGGGGGCAATCAGCCCCAGCATTTT	CASSLGTGGNQPQHF	15	TRBV5-1	TRBJ1-5	-	TRBD1
TGTGCCAGCAGTGAAGGAGGTAGCGGGGGATATGAGCAGTTCTTC	CASSEGGSGGYEQFF	15	TRBV25-1	TRBJ2-1	few	TRBD2
TGTGCCAGTAGTAGCGGGGCGAGGACTGAAGCTTTCTTT	CASSSGARTEAFF	13	TRBV19	TRBJ1-1	-	-